The clone carrying this T cell receptor beta chain was counted once. This entry comes from a study of OX40 agonist ivuxolimab in advanced cancers. The CDR3 is made up of 16 amino acids. V lost 4 bases and J lost 10, with 23 bases in between. CDR1 is SGHNT and CDR2 is YENEEA in the germline V gene. The repertoire was sequenced with immunoSEQ multiplex PCR; TCRdb's copy has only in-frame clones and lacks some. The table lists over 10,000 clones, 65% to 85% of them singletons. This receptor was taken from an adult with an advanced solid tumor such as melanoma, head and neck, liver or kidney cancer. V is TRBV11-3 and J is TRBJ2-1; D may be TRBD2 (6 bases). The sample here was CD4+ or CD8+ T cells sorted from blood, taken in a trial of the OX40 agonist ivuxolimab. The CDR3 DNA reads as TGTGCCAGCAGCTCACGGGGGAATGACGATGCCAAAGAGCAGTTCTTC. Translation gives CASSSRGNDDAKEQFF.